One T cell receptor (beta chain) is described in this entry. Its target is unknown. These data originate in a study of cytomegalovirus exposure and HLA in healthy donors. Study-wide points: A few chains linked to CMV were shown in vitro to be specific for CMV antigens. The authors enumerated over 150 TCR beta chains as linked to cytomegalovirus. In a later analysis, several top co-occurrence clusters appeared linked to parvovirus B19, influenza, CMV and Epstein-Barr virus. Later genetic work tied a missense DCLRE1C variant to beta-chain V and J trimming.

The CDR3 has 15 residues. Looked up from germline, CDR1 is MNHEY and CDR2 is SMNVEV (reference sequence). The V and J ends lost 7 bases and 6 bases, in that order; junction bases with no gene match: 12. The PCR made use of 60 Vbeta and 13 Jbeta primers. The repertoire was sequenced with immunoSEQ multiplex PCR; TCRdb's copy has only in-frame clones and lacks some. The sample yields 150,000 or so clones, more than 70% seen once. The sequence came from a woman aged 40 to 50 in good health and CMV-seropositive. V usage is TRBV27 and J usage is TRBJ2-1; 7 nucleotides align to TRBD2. Specimen: PBMCs. The CDR3 spells CASTFLGRDGNEQFF. As DNA, the CDR3 is TGTGCCAGCACTTTTTTGGGGAGGGATGGCAATGAGCAGTTCTTC.